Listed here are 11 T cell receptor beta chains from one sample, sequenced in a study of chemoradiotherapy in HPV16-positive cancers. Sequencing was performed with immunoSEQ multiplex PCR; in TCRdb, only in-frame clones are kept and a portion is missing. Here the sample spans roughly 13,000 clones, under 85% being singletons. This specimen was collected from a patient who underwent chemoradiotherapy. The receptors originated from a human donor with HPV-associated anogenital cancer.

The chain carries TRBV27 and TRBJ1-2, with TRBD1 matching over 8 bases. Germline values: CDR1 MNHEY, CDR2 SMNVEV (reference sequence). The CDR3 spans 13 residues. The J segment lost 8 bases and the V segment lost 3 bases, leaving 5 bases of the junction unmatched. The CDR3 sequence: CASSFGRGQGYTF. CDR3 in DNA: TGTGCCAGCAGTTTCGGCAGGGGGCAAGGCTACACCTTC.

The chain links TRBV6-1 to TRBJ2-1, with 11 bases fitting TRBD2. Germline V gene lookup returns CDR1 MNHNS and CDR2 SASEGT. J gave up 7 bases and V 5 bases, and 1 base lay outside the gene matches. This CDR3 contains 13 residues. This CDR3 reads CASSWTSGNEQFF. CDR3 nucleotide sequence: TGTGCCAGCAGTTGGACTAGCGGGAATGAGCAGTTCTTC.

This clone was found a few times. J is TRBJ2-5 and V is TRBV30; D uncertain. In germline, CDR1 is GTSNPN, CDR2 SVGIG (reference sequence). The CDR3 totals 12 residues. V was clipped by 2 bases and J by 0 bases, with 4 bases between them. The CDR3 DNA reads TGTGCCTGGAGTCAATACCAAGAGACCCAGTACTTC. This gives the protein CAWSQYQETQYF. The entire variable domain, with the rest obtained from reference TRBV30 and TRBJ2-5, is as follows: SQTIHQWPATLVQPVGSPLSLECTVEGTSNPNLYWYRQAAGRGLQLLFYSVGIGQISSEVPQNLSASRPQDRQFILSSKKLLLSDSGFYLCAWSQYQETQYFGPGTRLLVL.

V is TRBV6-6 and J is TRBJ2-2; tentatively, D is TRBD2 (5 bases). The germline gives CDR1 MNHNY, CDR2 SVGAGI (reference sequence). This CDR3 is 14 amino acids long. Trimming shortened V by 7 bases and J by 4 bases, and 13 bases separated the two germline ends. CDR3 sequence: CASNPGGSTGELFF. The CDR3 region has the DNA TGTGCCAGCAACCCCGGCGGGTCCACCGGGGAGCTGTTTTTT.

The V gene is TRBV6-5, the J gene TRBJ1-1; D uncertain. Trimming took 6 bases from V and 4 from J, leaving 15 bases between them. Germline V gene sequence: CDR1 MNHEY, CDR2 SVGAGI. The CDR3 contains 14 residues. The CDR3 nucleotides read TGTGCCAGCAGAGACTACAGATTAGTCACTGAAGCTTTCTTT. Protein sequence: CASRDYRLVTEAFF.

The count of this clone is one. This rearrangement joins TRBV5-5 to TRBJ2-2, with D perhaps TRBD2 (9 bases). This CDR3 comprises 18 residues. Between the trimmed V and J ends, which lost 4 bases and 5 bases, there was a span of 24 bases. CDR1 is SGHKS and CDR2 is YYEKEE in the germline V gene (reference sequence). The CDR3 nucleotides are TGTGCCAGCAGCCCCTCCAGGGGGCAAGCGGGAGGTACCGGGGAGCTGTTTTTT. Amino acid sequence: CASSPSRGQAGGTGELFF.

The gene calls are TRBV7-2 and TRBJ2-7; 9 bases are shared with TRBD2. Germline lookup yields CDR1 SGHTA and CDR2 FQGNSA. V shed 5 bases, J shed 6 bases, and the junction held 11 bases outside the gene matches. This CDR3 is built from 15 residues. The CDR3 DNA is TGTGCCAGCAGCATCTCGGCCGGGACTAGCAGCGAGCAGTACTTC. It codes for CASSISAGTSSEQYF.

The DNA of the CDR3 is TGTGCCAGCAGCCAATCCCAGGGGCGGGGGGAGACCCAGTACTTC. Translation gives CASSQSQGRGETQYF. The chain couples TRBV14 to TRBJ2-5, with a weak D call TRBD2 (7 bases). The germline V and J ends were trimmed by 2 bases and 5 bases, with 15 bases remaining between them. This CDR3 region has 15 residues. In germline, CDR1 is SGHDN, CDR2 FVKESK.

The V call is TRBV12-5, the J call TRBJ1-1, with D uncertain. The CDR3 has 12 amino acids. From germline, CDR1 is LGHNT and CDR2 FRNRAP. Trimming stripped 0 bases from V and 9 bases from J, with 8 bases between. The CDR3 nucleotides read TGTGCTAGTGGTTTGGTACTGGGTAAAGCTTTCTTT. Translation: CASGLVLGKAFF. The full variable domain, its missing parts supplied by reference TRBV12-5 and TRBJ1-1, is DARVTQTPRHKVTEMGQEVTMRCQPILGHNTVFWYRQTMMQGLELLAYFRNRAPLDDSGMPKDRFSAEMPDATLATLKIQPSEPRDSAVYFCASGLVLGKAFFGQGTRLTVV.

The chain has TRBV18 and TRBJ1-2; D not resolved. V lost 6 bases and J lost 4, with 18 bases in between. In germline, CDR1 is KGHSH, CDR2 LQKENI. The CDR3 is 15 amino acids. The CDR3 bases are TGTGCCAGCTCCCAACGACACTCCCCGGGCTATGGCTACACCTTC. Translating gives CASSQRHSPGYGYTF. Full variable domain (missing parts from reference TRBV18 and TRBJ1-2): NAGVMQNPRHLVRRRGQEARLRCSPMKGHSHVYWYRQLPEEGLKFMVYLQKENIIDESGMPKERFSAEFPKEGPSILRIQQVVRGDSAAYFCASSQRHSPGYGYTFGSGTRLTVV.

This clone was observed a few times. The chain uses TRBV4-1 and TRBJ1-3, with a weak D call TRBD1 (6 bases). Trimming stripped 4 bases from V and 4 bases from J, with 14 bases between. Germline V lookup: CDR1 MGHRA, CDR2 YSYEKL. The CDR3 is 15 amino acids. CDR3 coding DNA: TGCGCCAGCAGCCCCCCGGGGACACTAGGAAACACCATATATTTT. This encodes CASSPPGTLGNTIYF.